Following are 6 T cell receptor beta chains from one sample sequenced in a study of blood T cell repertoires in COVID-19. Assay: immunoSEQ multiplex PCR; the TCRdb copy retains only in-frame clones and omits some. In the table there are 200,000 to 250,000 clones, about 85% of which are singletons. The sequenced sample was peripheral blood. These receptor sequences come from a woman between 55 and 75 years old with active or convalescent COVID-19.

The genes are TRBV11-2 and TRBJ2-2; TRBD1 might be the D (6 bases). V was clipped by 4 bases and J by 4 bases, with 13 bases between them. From germline, CDR1 is SGHAT and CDR2 FQNNGV. This CDR3 has 15 amino acids. The CDR3 bases are TGTGCCAGCAGCTCACAGGGTTTTAGCACCGGGGAGCTGTTTTTT. Protein product: CASSSQGFSTGELFF.

V is TRBV5-6 and J is TRBJ1-5; a possible D gene is TRBD1 (6 bases). There are 15 residues in the CDR3. Trimming left V 3 bases short and J 7 bases short, with 17 bases between. CDR1 is SGHDT and CDR2 is YYEEEE in the germline V gene. The CDR3 DNA is TGTGCCAGCAGCTCCATGAGAGGGGGTGAGCAGCCCCAGCATTTT. It yields the protein CASSSMRGGEQPQHF. The full variable domain, rest sourced from reference TRBV5-6 and TRBJ1-5, is DAGVTQSPTHLIKTRGQQVTLRCSPKSGHDTVSWYQQALGQGPQFIFQYYEEEERQRGNFPDRFSGHQFPNYSSELNVNALLLGDSALYLCASSSMRGGEQPQHFGDGTRLSIL.

The chain is built from TRBV19 and TRBJ1-2; the match to TRBD1 covers 12 bases. Trimming removed 3 bases from V and 5 bases from J; junction bases left unmatched: 1. Germline V gives CDR1 LNHDA, CDR2 SQIVND (reference sequence). CDR3 size: 14 residues. The CDR3 sequence: CASSMGQGAYGYTF. In DNA, the CDR3 is TGTGCCAGTAGTATGGGACAGGGGGCTTATGGCTACACCTTC.

V usage is TRBV28 and J usage is TRBJ2-5; the D is unclear. The CDR3 sequence is 14 residues long. Germline V gene lookup returns CDR1 MDHEN and CDR2 SYDVKM. The ends were cut back, 3 bases at V and 0 bases at J, with 8 bases in the middle. The CDR3 sequence is CASSLFRDQETQYF. DNA for the CDR3: TGTGCCAGCAGTTTGTTTAGAGACCAAGAGACCCAGTACTTC.

The chain uses TRBV9 and TRBJ2-7, with 11 nucleotides matching TRBD2. V lost 2 bases, J lost 8 bases, and 9 bases stayed unmatched. Per the germline V gene, CDR1 is SGDLS and CDR2 is YYNGEE. The CDR3 consists of 15 residues. DNA of the CDR3: TGTGCCAGCAGCGTGTCAACTAGCGGGAGCTGGAAGCAGTACTTC. Protein: CASSVSTSGSWKQYF.

This chain uses TRBV10-3 with TRBJ1-5; D perhaps matches TRBD1 (5 bases). Deletions cut 2 bases from V and 6 bases from J, with 11 bases between. This CDR3 is 14 amino acids long. Germline CDR1 reads ENHRY; CDR2 reads SYGVKD. As DNA, the CDR3 is TGTGCCATCAGTGAGCAAAGGGGAGGTCAGCCCCAGCATTTT. It encodes CAISEQRGGQPQHF.